This T cell receptor (beta chain) was profiled in a study of blood T cell repertoires in COVID-19. Per the authors' pipeline: Amplifying reference gene primers gave estimates of nucleated cell counts. Assay used: immunoSEQ multiplex PCR; TCRdb lists only in-frame clones, some missing. That table is the source of V, J and clone size, and D and trimming were worked out from the DNA. The sample contains 60,000 to 90,000 clones, about 74% of which appear only once. Germline assignment: CDR1 LGHNA and CDR2 YSLEER. Trimming removed 1 base from V and 0 bases from J, with 12 bases in between. The CDR3 contains 16 residues.

Sequenced sample: peripheral blood. This TCR came from a human donor with acute or convalescent COVID-19. The donor label of this sample is uncertain. The J gene is TRBJ1-1, the V gene TRBV4-3; possible D gene TRBD1, 6 bases. CDR3 in DNA: TGCGCCAGCAGCCAAGCCCAGGACAGCTTGAACACTGAAGCTTTCTTT. Amino acids: CASSQAQDSLNTEAFF.